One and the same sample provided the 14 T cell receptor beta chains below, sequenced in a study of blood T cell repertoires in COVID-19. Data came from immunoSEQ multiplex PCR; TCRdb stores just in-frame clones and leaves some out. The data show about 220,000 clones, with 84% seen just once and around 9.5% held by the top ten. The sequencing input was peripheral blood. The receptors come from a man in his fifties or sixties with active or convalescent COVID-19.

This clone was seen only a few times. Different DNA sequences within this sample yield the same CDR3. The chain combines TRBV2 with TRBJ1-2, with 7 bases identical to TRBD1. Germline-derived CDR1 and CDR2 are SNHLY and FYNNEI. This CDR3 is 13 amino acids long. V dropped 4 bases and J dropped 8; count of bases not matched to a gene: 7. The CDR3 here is CASSADRLYGYTF. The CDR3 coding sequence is TGTGCCAGCAGTGCGGACAGGCTGTACGGCTACACCTTC.

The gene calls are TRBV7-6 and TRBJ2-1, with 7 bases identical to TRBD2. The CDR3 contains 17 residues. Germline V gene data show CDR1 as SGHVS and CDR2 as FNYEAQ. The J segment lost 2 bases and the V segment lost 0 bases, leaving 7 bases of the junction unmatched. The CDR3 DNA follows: TGTGCCAGCAGCTTAGCGCGGACGGGAGGTACCTACAATGAGCAGTTCTTC. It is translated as CASSLARTGGTYNEQFF.

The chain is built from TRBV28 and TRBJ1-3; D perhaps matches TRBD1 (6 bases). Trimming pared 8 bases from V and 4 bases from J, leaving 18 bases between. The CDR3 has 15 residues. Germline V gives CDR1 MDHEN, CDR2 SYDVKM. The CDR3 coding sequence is TGTGCCAGCGATTCAGGGGTTCTAAAGGGAAACACCATATATTTT. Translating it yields CASDSGVLKGNTIYF.

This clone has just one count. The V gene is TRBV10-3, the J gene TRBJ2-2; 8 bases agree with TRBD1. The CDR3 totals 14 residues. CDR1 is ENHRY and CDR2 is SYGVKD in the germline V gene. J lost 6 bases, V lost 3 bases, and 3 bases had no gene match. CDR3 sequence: CAISELQGAGELFF. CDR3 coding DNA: TGTGCCATCAGTGAACTACAGGGGGCCGGGGAGCTGTTTTTT.

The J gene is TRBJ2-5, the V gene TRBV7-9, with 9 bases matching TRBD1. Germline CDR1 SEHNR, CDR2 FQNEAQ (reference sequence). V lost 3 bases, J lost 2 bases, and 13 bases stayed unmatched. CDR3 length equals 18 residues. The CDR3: CASSLKTGGLPTQETQYF. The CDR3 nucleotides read TGTGCCAGCAGCTTGAAAACAGGGGGCCTACCAACTCAAGAGACCCAGTACTTC.

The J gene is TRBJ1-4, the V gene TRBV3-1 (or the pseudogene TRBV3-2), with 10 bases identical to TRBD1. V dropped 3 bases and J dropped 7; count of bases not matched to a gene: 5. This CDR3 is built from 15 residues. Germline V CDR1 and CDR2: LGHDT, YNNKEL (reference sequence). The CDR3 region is CASSQTDRGSEKLFF. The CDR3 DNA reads TGTGCCAGCAGCCAGACGGACAGGGGGTCTGAAAAACTGTTTTTT.

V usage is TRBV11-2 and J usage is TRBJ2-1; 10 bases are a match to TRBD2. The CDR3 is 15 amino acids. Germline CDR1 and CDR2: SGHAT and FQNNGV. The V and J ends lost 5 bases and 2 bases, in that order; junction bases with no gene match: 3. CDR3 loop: CASSKSGGAYNEQFF. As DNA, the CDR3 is TGTGCCAGCAGCAAGAGCGGGGGGGCCTACAATGAGCAGTTCTTC.

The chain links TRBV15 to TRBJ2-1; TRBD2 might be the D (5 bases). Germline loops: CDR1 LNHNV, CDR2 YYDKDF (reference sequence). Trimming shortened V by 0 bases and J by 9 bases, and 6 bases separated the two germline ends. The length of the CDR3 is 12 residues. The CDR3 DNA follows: TGTGCCACCAGCAGAGATCGGGGTGAGCAGTTCTTC. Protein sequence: CATSRDRGEQFF.

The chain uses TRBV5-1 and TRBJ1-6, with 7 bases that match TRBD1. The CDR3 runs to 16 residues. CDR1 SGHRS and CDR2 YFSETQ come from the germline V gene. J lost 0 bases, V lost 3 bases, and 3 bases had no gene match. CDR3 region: CASSSTGISYNSPLHF. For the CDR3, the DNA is TGCGCCAGCAGCTCGACAGGGATCTCCTATAATTCACCCCTCCACTTT.

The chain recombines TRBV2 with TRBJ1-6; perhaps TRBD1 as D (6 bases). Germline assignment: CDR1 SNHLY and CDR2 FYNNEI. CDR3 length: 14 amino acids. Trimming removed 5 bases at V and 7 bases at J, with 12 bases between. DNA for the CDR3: TGTGCCAGCAGTCCACTTGGACAGAATTCACCCCTCCACTTT. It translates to CASSPLGQNSPLHF.

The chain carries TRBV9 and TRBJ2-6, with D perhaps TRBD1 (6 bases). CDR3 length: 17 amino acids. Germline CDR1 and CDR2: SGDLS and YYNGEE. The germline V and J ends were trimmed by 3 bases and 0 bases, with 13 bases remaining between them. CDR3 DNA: TGTGCCAGCAGCGCCCCGGGACACAGCTCTGGGGCCAACGTCCTGACTTTC. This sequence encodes CASSAPGHSSGANVLTF.

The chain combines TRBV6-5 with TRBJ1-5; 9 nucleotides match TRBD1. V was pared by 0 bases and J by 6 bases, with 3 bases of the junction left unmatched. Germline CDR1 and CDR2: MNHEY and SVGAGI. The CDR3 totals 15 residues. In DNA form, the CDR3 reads TGTGCCAGCAGTTACTCTGGGACAGGGTTTCAGCCCCAGCATTTT. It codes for CASSYSGTGFQPQHF.

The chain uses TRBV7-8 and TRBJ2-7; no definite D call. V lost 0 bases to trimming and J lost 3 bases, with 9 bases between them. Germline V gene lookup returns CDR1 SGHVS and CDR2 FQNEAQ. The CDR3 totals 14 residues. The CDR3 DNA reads TGTGCCAGCAGCTTAGCCGGCGGAAACTACGAGCAGTACTTC. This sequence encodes CASSLAGGNYEQYF. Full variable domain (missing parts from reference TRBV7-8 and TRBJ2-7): GAGVSQSPRYKVAKRGQDVALRCDPISGHVSLFWYQQALGQGPEFLTYFQNEAQLDKSGLPSDRFFAERPEGSVSTLKIQRTQQEDSAVYLCASSLAGGNYEQYFGPGTRLTVT.

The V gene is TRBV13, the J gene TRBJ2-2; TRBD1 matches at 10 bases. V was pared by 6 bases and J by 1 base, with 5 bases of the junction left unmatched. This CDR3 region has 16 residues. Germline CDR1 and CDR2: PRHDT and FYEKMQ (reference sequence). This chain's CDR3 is CASRERDRGNTGELFF. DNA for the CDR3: TGTGCCAGCAGAGAGAGGGACAGGGGGAACACCGGGGAGCTGTTTTTT.